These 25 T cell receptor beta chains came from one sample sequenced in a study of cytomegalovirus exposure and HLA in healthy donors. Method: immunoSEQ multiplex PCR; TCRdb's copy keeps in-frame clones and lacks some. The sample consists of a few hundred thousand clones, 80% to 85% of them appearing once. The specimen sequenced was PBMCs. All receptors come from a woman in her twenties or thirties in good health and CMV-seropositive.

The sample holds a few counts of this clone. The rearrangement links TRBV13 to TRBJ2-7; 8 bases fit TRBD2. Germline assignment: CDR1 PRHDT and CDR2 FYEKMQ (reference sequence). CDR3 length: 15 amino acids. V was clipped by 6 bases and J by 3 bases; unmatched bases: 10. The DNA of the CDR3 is TGTGCCAGCAGTTTCTTTAGCGGGGCCTTCTACGAGCAGTACTTC. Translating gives CASSFFSGAFYEQYF.

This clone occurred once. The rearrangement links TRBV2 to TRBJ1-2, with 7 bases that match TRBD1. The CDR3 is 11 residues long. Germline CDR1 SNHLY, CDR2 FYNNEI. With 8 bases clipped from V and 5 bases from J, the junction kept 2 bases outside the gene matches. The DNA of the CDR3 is TGTGCCAGCGACAGGGATTATGGCTACACCTTC. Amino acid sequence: CASDRDYGYTF.

CDR3 protein: CASSLNGGYGYTF. In DNA, the CDR3 is TGTGCCAGCAGCCTTAACGGGGGCTATGGCTACACCTTC. J is TRBJ1-2 and V is TRBV7-3, with D possibly being TRBD1 (5 bases). This CDR3 is built from 13 residues. Trimming removed 5 bases from V and 4 bases from J, with 11 bases in between. In germline, CDR1 is SGHTA, CDR2 FQGTGA.

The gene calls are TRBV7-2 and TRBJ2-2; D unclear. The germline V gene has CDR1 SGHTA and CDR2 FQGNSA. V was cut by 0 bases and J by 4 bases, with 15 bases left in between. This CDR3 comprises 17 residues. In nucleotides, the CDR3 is TGTGCCAGCAGCTTAGCATTTGGGGTGATGGGCACCGGGGAGCTGTTTTTT. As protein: CASSLAFGVMGTGELFF. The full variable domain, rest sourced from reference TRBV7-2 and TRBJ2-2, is GAGVSQSPSNKVTEKGKDVELRCDPISGHTALYWYRQSLGQGLEFLIYFQGNSAPDKSGLPSDRFSAERTGGSVSTLTIQRTQQEDSAVYLCASSLAFGVMGTGELFFGEGSRLTVL.

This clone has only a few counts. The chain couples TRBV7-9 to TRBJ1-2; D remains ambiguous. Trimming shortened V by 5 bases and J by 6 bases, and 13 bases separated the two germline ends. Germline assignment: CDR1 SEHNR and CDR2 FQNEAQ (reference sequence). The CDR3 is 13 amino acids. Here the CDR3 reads CASSLSPLDGYTF. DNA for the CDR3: TGTGCCAGCAGCCTCTCCCCTCTGGATGGCTACACCTTC.

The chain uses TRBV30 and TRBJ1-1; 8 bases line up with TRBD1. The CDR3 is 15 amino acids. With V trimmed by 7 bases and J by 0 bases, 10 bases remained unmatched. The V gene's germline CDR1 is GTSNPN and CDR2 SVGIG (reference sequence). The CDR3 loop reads CASRTLQGVNTEAFF. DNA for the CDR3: TGTGCCTCAAGAACCCTACAGGGGGTGAACACTGAAGCTTTCTTT. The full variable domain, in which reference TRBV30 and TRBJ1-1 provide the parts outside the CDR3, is SQTIHQWPATLVQPVGSPLSLECTVEGTSNPNLYWYRQAAGRGLQLLFYSVGIGQISSEVPQNLSASRPQDRQFILSSKKLLLSDSGFYLCASRTLQGVNTEAFFGQGTRLTVV.

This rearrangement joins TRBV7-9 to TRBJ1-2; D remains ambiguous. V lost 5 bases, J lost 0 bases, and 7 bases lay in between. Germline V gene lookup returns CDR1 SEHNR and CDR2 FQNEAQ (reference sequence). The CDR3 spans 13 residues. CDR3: CASSVTTNYGYTF. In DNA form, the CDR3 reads TGTGCCAGCAGCGTCACGACTAACTATGGCTACACCTTC.

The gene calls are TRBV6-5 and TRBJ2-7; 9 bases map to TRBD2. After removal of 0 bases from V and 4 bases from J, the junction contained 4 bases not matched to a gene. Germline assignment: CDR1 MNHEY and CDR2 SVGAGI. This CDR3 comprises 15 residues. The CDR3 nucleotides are TGTGCCAGCAGTTACTCCGGGACTAGCATTTACGAGCAGTACTTC. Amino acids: CASSYSGTSIYEQYF.

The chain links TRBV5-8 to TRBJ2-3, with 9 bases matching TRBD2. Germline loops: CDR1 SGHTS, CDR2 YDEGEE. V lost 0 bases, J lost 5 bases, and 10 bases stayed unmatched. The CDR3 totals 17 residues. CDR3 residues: CASSLGGMVAGEDTQYF. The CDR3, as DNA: TGTGCCAGCAGCTTGGGCGGCATGGTAGCGGGGGAAGATACGCAGTATTTT.

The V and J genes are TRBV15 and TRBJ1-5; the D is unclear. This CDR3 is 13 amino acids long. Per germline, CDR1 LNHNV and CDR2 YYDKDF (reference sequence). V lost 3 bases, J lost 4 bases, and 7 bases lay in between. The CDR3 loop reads CATSRERNQPQHF. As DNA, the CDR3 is TGTGCCACCAGCAGGGAAAGAAATCAGCCCCAGCATTTT.

The CDR3 DNA follows: TGTGCCAGCAGTGCAGGGGACTATGGCTACACCTTC. It translates to CASSAGDYGYTF. The chain is built from TRBV6-1 and TRBJ1-2; the D gene is possibly TRBD1 (6 bases). The germline CDR1 and CDR2 sequences are MNHNS and SASEGT. The CDR3 contains 12 residues. Trimming took 4 bases from V and 3 from J, leaving 6 bases between them.

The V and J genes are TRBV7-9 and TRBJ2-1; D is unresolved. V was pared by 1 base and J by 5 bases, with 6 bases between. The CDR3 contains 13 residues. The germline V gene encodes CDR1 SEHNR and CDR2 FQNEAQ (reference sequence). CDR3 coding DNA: TGTGCCAGCAGCTTAGTGGCCAACAATGAGCAGTTCTTC. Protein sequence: CASSLVANNEQFF.

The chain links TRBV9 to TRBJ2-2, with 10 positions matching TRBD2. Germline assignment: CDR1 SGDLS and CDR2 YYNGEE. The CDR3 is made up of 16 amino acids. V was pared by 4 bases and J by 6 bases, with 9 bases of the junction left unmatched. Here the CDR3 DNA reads TGTGCCAGCAGCCCAAAGAGCGGGAGGGAGTCCGGGGAGCTGTTTTTT. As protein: CASSPKSGRESGELFF.

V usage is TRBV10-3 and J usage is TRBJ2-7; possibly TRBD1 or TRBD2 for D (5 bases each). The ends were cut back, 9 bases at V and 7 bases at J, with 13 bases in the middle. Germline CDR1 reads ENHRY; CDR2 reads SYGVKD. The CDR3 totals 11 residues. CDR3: CAMGPGREQYF. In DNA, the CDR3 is TGTGCCATGGGCCCGGGGCGGGAGCAGTACTTC.

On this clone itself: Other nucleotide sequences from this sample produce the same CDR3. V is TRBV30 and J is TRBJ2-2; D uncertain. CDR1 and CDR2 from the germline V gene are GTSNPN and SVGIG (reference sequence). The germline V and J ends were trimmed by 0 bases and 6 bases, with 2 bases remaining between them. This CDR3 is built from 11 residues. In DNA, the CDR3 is TGTGCCTGGAGTGTTTCCGGGGAGCTGTTTTTT. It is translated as CAWSVSGELFF.

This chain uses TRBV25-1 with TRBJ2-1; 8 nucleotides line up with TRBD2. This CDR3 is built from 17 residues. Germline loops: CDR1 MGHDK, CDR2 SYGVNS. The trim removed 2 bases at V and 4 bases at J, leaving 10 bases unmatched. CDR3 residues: CASSEPAGTRGYNEQFF. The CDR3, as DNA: TGTGCCAGCAGTGAACCCGCCGGGACTAGGGGTTACAATGAGCAGTTCTTC. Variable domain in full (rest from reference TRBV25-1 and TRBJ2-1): EADIYQTPRYLVIGTGKKITLECSQTMGHDKMYWYQQDPGMELHLIHYSYGVNSTEKGDLSSESTVSRIRTEHFPLTLESARPSHTSQYLCASSEPAGTRGYNEQFFGPGTRLTVL.

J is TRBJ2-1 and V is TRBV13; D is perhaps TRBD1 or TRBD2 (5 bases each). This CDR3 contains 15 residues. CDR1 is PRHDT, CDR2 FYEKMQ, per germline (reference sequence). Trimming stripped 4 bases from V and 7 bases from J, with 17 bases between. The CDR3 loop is CASSYGTAWGNEQFF. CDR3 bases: TGTGCCAGCAGCTACGGGACGGCCTGGGGGAATGAGCAGTTCTTC.

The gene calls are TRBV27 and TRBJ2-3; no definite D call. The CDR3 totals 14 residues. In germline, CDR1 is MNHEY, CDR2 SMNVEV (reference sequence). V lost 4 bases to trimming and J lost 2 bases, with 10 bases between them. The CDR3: CASSWALFTDTQYF. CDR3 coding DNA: TGTGCCAGCAGTTGGGCCCTTTTCACAGATACGCAGTATTTT.

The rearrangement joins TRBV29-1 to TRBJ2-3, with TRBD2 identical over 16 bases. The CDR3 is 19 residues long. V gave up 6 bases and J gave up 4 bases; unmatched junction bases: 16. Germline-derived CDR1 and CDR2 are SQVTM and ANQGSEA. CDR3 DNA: TGCAGCGTCCAAAAGCCCCCGGGACTAGCGGGAGGGCCCCCAGATACGCAGTATTTT. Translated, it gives CSVQKPPGLAGGPPDTQYF.

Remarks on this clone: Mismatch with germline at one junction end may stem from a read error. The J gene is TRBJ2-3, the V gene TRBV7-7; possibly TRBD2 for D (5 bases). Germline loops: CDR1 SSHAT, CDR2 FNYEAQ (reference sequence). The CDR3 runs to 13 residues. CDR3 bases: TGTGCTAGCAGCCCCTCCGACTCCGGGAAGCAGTATTTT. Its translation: CASSPSDSGKQYF.

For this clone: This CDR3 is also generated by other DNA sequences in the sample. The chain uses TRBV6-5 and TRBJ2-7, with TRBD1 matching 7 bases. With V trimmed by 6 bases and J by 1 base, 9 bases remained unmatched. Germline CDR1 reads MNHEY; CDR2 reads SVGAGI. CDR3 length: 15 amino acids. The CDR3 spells CASSPDRVPSYEQYF. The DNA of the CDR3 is TGTGCCAGCAGCCCTGACAGGGTGCCATCCTACGAGCAGTACTTC.

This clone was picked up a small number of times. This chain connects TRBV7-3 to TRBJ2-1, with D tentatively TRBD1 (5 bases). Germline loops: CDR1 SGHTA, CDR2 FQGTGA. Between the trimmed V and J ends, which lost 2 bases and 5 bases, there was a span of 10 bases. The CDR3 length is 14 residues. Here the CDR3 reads CASSLGAGDNEQFF. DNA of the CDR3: TGTGCCAGCAGCTTAGGGGCTGGAGACAATGAGCAGTTCTTC.

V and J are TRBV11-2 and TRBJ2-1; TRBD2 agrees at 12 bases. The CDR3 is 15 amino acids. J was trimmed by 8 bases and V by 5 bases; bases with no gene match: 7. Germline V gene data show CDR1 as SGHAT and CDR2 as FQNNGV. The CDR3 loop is CASSRTSGILHEQFF. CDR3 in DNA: TGTGCCAGCAGCCGGACTAGCGGGATTCTCCATGAGCAGTTCTTC.

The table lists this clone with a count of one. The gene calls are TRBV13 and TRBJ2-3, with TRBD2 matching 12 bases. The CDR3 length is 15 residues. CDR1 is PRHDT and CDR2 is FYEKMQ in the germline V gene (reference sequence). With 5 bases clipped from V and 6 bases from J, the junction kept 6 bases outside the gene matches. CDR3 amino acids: CASSQETSGSDTQYF. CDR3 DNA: TGTGCCAGCAGCCAAGAGACTAGCGGGAGTGATACGCAGTATTTT.

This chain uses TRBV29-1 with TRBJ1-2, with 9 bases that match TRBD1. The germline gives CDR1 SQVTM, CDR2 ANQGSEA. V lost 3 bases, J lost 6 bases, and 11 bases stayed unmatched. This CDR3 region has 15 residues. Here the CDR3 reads CSVELLGQGSHGYTF. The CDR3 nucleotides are TGCAGCGTTGAGCTTTTGGGACAGGGCTCACATGGCTACACCTTC.